This T cell receptor beta chain originates from a study of CD8+CD57+ T cells in acquired aplastic anemia. Study as a whole: An average of around 3.5 ug of DNA was obtained from sorted CD4+ and CD8+ cells.

As for this clonotype: The antigen is not known. The CDR3 does not end in the conserved phenylalanine or tryptophan, so this is likely a read error. The DNA is left out, because the CDR3 cannot be placed on it with certainty; the CDR3 is given as TCRdb lists it.

Study outcomes and limitations: CD8+ Simpson's diversity showed no significant patient-control difference.

TCR beta VDJ and CDR3 profiling used genomic DNA as template. MiXCR was run by TCRdb on the reads, yielding one entry per CDR3 protein. The data hold 400,000 to 450,000 distinct CDR3 sequences, with under 80% observed a single time. Including both end residues, the CDR3 is 15 amino acids long. Looked up from germline, CDR1 is ENHRY and CDR2 is SYGVKD. The chain links TRBV10-3 to TRBJ2-1; the D segment call TRBD2 is taken from the table without a DNA check. Specimen: sorted CD4+, CD8+, or CD8+CD57+ T cells (not recorded which) from PBMCs. This sequence was found in a human donor in good health, serving as a control. This CDR3 reads CASSFAGSCYKEQAL.